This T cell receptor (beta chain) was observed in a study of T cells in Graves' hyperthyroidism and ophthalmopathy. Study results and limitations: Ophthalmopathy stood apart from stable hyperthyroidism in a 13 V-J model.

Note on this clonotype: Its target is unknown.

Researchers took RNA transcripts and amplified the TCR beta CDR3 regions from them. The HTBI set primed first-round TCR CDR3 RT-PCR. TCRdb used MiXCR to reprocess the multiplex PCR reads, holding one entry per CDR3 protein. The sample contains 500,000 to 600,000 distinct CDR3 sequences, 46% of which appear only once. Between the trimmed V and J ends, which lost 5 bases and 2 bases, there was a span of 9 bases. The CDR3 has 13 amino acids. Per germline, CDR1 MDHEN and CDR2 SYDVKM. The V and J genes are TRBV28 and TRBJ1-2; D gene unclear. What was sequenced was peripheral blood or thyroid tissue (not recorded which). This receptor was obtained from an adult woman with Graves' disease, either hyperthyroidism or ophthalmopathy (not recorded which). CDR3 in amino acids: CASSINPNYGYTF. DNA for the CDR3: TGTGCCAGCAGTATAAATCCAAACTATGGCTACACCTTC.